This T cell receptor (beta chain) was sequenced during a study of T-cell reconstitution after alpha-beta-depleted transplantation in children. Study-level findings and limits: After transplant, at about two months, alpha-beta T cells were reportedly derived from several hundred expanded graft clones. It was surviving recipient T cells and thymic progenitors that gave some patients high TCRbeta diversity at day 60. Fresh T-cell production supplied most of the T-cell counts and diversity seen one year after transplant.

After removal of 1 base from V and 6 bases from J, the junction contained 7 bases not matched to a gene. The CDR3 runs 15 residues. Germline V gene sequence: CDR1 SGHRS, CDR2 YFSETQ. This clonotype was picked up a small number of times. The antigen is undetermined. As it was prepared, the TCRbeta library received unique molecular identifiers. TCRdb re-called the PCR reads through MiXCR, storing one row per CDR3 protein. Among 130,000 or so distinct CDR3 sequences listed, roughly 9.7% were seen once. The chain employs TRBV5-1 and TRBJ2-7, with 10 bases aligning to TRBD2. Sequenced material: PBMCs, mostly from graft donor cells, taken 180 days after TCRalphabeta/CD19-depleted stem cell transplant. The sequence was obtained from a girl in the first two years of life who had a stem cell transplant for combined immunodeficiency, so the T cells may come from the graft donor. The CDR3 bases are TGCGCCAGCAGCTTGACTAGCGGGATTGTCTCCGAGCAGTACTTC. It is translated as CASSLTSGIVSEQYF.